These 9 T cell receptor beta chains were all obtained from the same sample, sequenced in a study of beta chain features in type 1 diabetes. Study-wide results and caveats: Type 1 diabetes patients showed a moderate but significant shortening of TCRB CDR3s in all four CD4+ subsets.

Reverse transcription of all isolated RNA meant that expressed TCRB transcripts were sequenced. Data came from immunoSEQ multiplex PCR; TCRdb stores just in-frame clones and leaves some out. The data show around 250,000 clones, with around 21% seen just once and around 0.028% held by the top ten. No cognate antigen is known for these TCRs. The sequenced sample consisted of naive CD4+ T cells from blood. The receptors stem from a woman aged 40 to 55 with type 1 diabetes.

V and J are TRBV18 and TRBJ2-7, with a possible D match to TRBD1 (5 bases). V was pared by 4 bases and J by 6 bases, with 13 bases between. The CDR3 is 13 residues long. Per the germline V gene, CDR1 is KGHSH and CDR2 is LQKENI. Here the CDR3 DNA reads TGTGCCAGCTCACAGGGCAGGGCCGGCGAGCAGTACTTC. Protein product: CASSQGRAGEQYF.

This clone was seen more than once but under ten times. The chain has TRBV25-1 and TRBJ1-5; 9 nucleotides line up with TRBD1. The CDR3 is made up of 14 amino acids. Germline loops: CDR1 MGHDK, CDR2 SYGVNS. V dropped 4 bases and J dropped 5; count of bases not matched to a gene: 3. CDR3 nucleotides: TGTGCCAGCAGTGGCGGACAGGGGTATCAGCCCCAGCATTTT. Amino acids: CASSGGQGYQPQHF.

There are a few counts of this clone. This chain joins TRBV6-5 and TRBJ1-1; weak D call: TRBD1 (5 bases). CDR3 length equals 14 residues. The germline V gene has CDR1 MNHEY and CDR2 SVGAGI. V gave up 2 bases and J gave up 6 bases, with 13 bases separating them. CDR3 nucleotide sequence: TGTGCCAGCAGTTACACCCAGGGTGTTCCTGAAGCTTTCTTT. It yields the protein CASSYTQGVPEAFF.

This clone was counted between two and nine times. Other DNA sequences in the sample encode the same CDR3. CDR3 loop: CASSPSGDTEAFF. The CDR3 DNA sequence: TGTGCCAGCTCACCATCGGGGGACACTGAAGCTTTCTTT. The J gene is TRBJ1-1, the V gene TRBV18, with a possible D match to TRBD1 (5 bases). The germline CDR1 and CDR2 sequences are KGHSH and LQKENI. Trimming took off 2 bases at V and 3 bases at J, with 7 bases between the two ends. The CDR3 sequence is 13 residues long.

Written as DNA, the CDR3 is TGTGCCAGCAGTTTCGGGGGACAGGGGGCGCGGGAGCAGTACTTC. It translates to CASSFGGQGAREQYF. The chain joins TRBV5-4 to TRBJ2-7; 12 bases map to TRBD1. Germline CDR1 and CDR2: SGHNT and YYREEE (reference sequence). J gave up 7 bases and V 5 bases, and 10 bases lay outside the gene matches. The CDR3 has 15 amino acids.

V is TRBV9 and J is TRBJ2-3; no clear D gene. This CDR3 is built from 13 residues. CDR1 SGDLS and CDR2 YYNGEE come from the germline V gene. Trimming stripped 4 bases from V and 4 bases from J, with 10 bases between. The CDR3 DNA is TGTGCCAGCAGCCTCGACACCTCAGATACGCAGTATTTT. It encodes CASSLDTSDTQYF.

This clone has just one count. The rearrangement links TRBV25-1 to TRBJ1-2; maybe TRBD1 (6 bases). V lost 3 bases and J lost 4, with 15 bases in between. Germline CDR1 reads MGHDK; CDR2 reads SYGVNS. The CDR3 has 15 amino acids. CDR3 bases: TGTGCCAGCAGTGACCGGGGAGGGGGACGCTATGGCTACACCTTC. It is translated as CASSDRGGGRYGYTF.

This clone was seen more than once but under ten times. V and J are TRBV7-9 and TRBJ2-7; maybe TRBD2 (6 bases). V lost 5 bases and J lost 5, with 13 bases in between. This CDR3 has 13 amino acids. CDR1 is SEHNR, CDR2 FQNEAQ, per germline (reference sequence). In DNA form, the CDR3 reads TGTGCCAGCAGCGTCCAGGCGGGGAACGAGCAGTACTTC. Translated, it gives CASSVQAGNEQYF.

This clone was detected only a few times. The chain employs TRBV2 and TRBJ2-7; 9 bases are shared with TRBD1. Germline V gene lookup returns CDR1 SNHLY and CDR2 FYNNEI. The CDR3 contains 13 residues. Trimming took 8 bases from V and 3 from J; bases not matched to a gene: 5. The CDR3 DNA reads TGTGCCAGCCACCCGGGACAGGGCTACGAGCAGTACTTC. Translating gives CASHPGQGYEQYF.